This entry features one TCR beta chain sequence. This specimen belongs to a study of control samples from healthy donors and cancer patients. The table came from immunoSEQ multiplex PCR; TCRdb's copy has only in-frame clones and leaves some out. The sample lists 100,000 to 120,000 clones, around 80% occurring once. The V gene end was trimmed by 0 bases and the J gene end by 6 bases; junction bases not matched to a gene: 7. The germline V gene has CDR1 SGHRS and CDR2 YFSETQ. This CDR3 is built from 15 residues. The chain carries TRBV5-1 and TRBJ2-3; TRBD2 matches at 7 bases. What was sequenced was blood. The receptor comes from a man aged 18 to 30 in good health. CDR3 sequence (DNA): TGCGCCAGCAGCTTGGGCTGGGGGGGATCGGATACGCAGTATTTT. It specifies CASSLGWGGSDTQYF.